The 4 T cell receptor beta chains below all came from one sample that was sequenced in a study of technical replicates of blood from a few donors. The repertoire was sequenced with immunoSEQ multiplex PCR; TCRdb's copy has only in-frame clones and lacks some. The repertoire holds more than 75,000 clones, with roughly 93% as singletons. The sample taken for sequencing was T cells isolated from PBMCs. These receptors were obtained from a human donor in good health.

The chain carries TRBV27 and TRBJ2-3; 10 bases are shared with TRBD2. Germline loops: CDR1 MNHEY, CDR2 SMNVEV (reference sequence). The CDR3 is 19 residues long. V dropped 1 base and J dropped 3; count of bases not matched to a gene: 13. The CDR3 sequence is CASSLLGDLAGVRTDTQYF. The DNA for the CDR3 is TGTGCCAGCAGTTTATTAGGGGATCTAGCGGGAGTTCGGACAGATACGCAGTATTTT.

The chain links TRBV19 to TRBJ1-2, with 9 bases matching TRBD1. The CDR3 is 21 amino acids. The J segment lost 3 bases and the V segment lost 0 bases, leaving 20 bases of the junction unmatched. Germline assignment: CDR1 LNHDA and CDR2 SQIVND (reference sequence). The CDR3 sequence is CASSIDSFRGTGQFADYGYTF. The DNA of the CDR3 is TGTGCCAGTAGTATAGATAGTTTTAGGGGGACAGGGCAGTTTGCTGACTATGGCTACACCTTC.

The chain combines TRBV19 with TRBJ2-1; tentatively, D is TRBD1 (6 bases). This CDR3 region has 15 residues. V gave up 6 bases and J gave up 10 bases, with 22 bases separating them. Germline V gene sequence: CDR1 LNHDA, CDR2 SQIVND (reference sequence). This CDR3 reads CASRPDRGSGWEQFF. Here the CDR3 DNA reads TGTGCCAGTAGGCCAGATAGGGGGAGTGGGTGGGAGCAGTTCTTC. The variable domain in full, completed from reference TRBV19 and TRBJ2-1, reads DGGITQSPKYLFRKEGQNVTLSCEQNLNHDAMYWYRQDPGQGLRLIYYSQIVNDFQKGDIAEGYSVSREKKESFPLTVTSAQKNPTAFYLCASRPDRGSGWEQFFGPGTRLTVL.

The CDR3 is CASSELLGRASGETQYF. In DNA form, the CDR3 reads TGTGCCAGCAGTGAACTTTTAGGCAGGGCCTCTGGAGAGACCCAGTACTTC. This chain uses TRBV6-1 with TRBJ2-5, with D maybe TRBD1 (5 bases). Germline V lookup: CDR1 MNHNS, CDR2 SASEGT. Trimming cost V 2 bases and J 4 bases, with 20 bases left between them. CDR3 length: 17 residues.